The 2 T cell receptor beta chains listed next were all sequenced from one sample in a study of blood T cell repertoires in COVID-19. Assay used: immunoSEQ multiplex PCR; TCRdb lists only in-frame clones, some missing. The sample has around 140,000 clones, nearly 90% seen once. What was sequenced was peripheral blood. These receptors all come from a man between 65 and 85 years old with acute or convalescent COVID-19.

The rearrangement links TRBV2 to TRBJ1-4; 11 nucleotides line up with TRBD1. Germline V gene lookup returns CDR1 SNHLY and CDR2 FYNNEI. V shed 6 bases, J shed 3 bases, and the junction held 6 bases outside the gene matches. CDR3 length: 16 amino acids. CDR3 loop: CASSGQGAAANEKLFF. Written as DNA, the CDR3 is TGTGCCAGCAGCGGACAGGGGGCGGCAGCTAATGAAAAACTGTTTTTT.

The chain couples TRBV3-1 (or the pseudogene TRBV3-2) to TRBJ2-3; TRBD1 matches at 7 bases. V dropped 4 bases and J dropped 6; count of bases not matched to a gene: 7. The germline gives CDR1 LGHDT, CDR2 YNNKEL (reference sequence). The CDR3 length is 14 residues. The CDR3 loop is CASSLRQGKDTQYF. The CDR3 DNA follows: TGTGCCAGCAGCCTTAGACAGGGAAAGGATACGCAGTATTTT.